This TCR beta chain is from a study of cytomegalovirus exposure and HLA in healthy donors (dated by TCRdb to 2017 to 2019). Background on the whole study: An earlier analysis of about 530 of the donors reported about 280 Gb of sequence data and around 120 million unique TCR beta sequences obtained from about 179 million T cells. Class I and class II HLA loci were covered by the typing at four-digit resolution. On average, 235,054 unique TCR beta nucleotide sequences were sequenced per donor among more than 350 genotyped donors of the cohort, with roughly 18% of those sequences being non-productive. An early release covering roughly 640 HLA-typed donors comprised around 300 gigabases of sequencing data and roughly 86 million unique TCR sequences. Alongside the repertoire data, information on donor age, sex, ethnicity and CMV serostatus was compiled. A later analysis re-analyzed previously published TCR beta repertoires from roughly 690 donors and added high-resolution HLA genotyping to study TCR occurrence patterns. The study was designed to test whether signatures of past pathogen exposure could be identified by cataloging public T cell receptors. The genetic ancestry cluster associated with self-reported Caucasian donors included 81% of the roughly 400 genotyped donors. Along with the roughly 670-subject first cohort, a separate validation cohort of around 110 different subjects was used. Typing coverage differed by locus: A, B, C, DRB1 and DQB1 were typed in roughly 629-630 donors, DQA1 in 522, DPA1 in around 600, and DPB1 in just under 490. Using immunosequencing, the study profiled T cell repertoires from fewer than 850 subjects and related those repertoires to cytomegalovirus serostatus. An earlier analysis of roughly 600 of the donors used high-throughput TCR beta sequencing to judge whether each TCR beta V gene segment behaved as functional or pseudogenic. Rather than drawing on any new phenotypic data, the later analysis identified candidate immune exposures from TCR beta sequences and the way those sequences occurred across donors. In a later genetic analysis, genome-wide SNP genotypes for about 55% of the roughly 700 donors were used, and that subset was treated as a discovery cohort. Several DR-DQ haplotypes were treated as single units for association and clustering because of strong linkage in the cohort. To predict cytomegalovirus infection status, the study combined high-throughput TCR immunosequencing, statistical association of individual TCRs with disease status, and machine learning. All discovery cohort repertoires had been generated on a single sequencing platform.

The investigation overall reported the following: In an earlier analysis of under 600 of the donors, most TCR beta V segments were observed in productive rearrangements about 87% or about 30% of the time, broadly matching IMGT annotations. According to a later analysis, TCR association rates differed among HLA loci, with DRB1 alleles showing the most associated TCRs and HLA-C alleles showing the fewest. Because counts were too low, roughly 17 rarely observed V segments, including chromosome 9 orphons, were left out of the earlier analysis of approximately 500 of the donors. HLA typing was unavailable for some donors at each locus, so association tests used only the typed subset. A further reported finding was that TCR beta sequences accurately predicted the HLA-A and HLA-B alleles for most subjects in the first cohort. A few of the identified cytomegalovirus-associated TCR beta chains were confirmed in vitro to be specific for cytomegalovirus antigens. A cluster of highly shared sequence variants was judged likely to be a technical artifact of the sequencing pipeline. In a later analysis, most CMV-associated TCR beta chains were found to appear HLA-restricted, with HLA associations seemingly driven largely by CMV exposure. Most TCR sequences were observed very rarely across donors, whereas some public TCRs were present in many individuals. This cohort had only TCR beta chains sequenced, and the lack of alpha or paired-chain data limited which features could be detected. Specific HLA alleles were associated with 15,000 to 20,000 TCR beta sequences at a false discovery rate of 0.05 in a later analysis. CMV serostatus was the only immune exposure information available for the cohort. Compared with the 666-donor mean, donors in an Asian-associated ancestry cluster had fewer N-insertions in productive TCRs, according to a later genetic analysis. Sequencing depth was assumed to be roughly uniform across donors in the presence/absence analyses, though that assumption may not hold. An association between a missense DCLRE1C variant and V-gene and J-gene trimming of TCR beta chains was found in a later genetic analysis and replicated in an independent cohort. In the study, some 160 TCR beta chains were listed as associated with cytomegalovirus. Several of the top co-occurrence clusters appeared to be linked to parvovirus B19, influenza, CMV and Epstein-Barr virus, according to a later analysis. Cytomegalovirus status was reported to be diagnosed by the classifier with high specificity and sensitivity in both the original and validation cohorts. Linkage disequilibrium might explain the correlated functional status among segregating V segments, but an unknown experimental factor could not be ruled out. The authors suggested that the approach could potentially be generalized to other disease states and immunological phenotypes. Assigning TCR associations to individual alleles was difficult when HLA alleles, especially DR and DQ, strongly co-occurred. In a later analysis, HLA-associated TCR beta chains were found to be more clonally expanded and to have lower generation probabilities than equally common non-associated chains.

The cohort was made up of roughly 670 healthy bone marrow donors. Cohort members were all nominally healthy when sampled, although unrecorded immune exposures were likely present. The donor tested CMV seronegative and was one of the 352 seronegative cohort members. Every donor gave a peripheral blood sample, and the peripheral blood mononuclear cells from that sample were used for TCR beta sequencing. The Qiagen DNeasy Blood Extraction Kit was used to extract genomic DNA from the blood cell samples. Concerning this clone itself: Its antigen is still unknown. The sample holds no much larger clone one base away, and base qualities are not on file.

The library relied on the immunoSEQ multiplex PCR assay. The multiplex PCR relied on a mix of 60 forward primers for TCR Vbeta segments and 13 reverse primers for TCR Jbeta segments. Amplification of the CDR3 region of rearranged TCR beta genes was performed with a multiplex PCR assay on genomic DNA. The Illumina HiSeq System was used to sequence the amplified TCR beta libraries as 87-base-pair reads. The paper's data handling went like this. In a later analysis, tens of millions of unique TCR beta chains were counted across the 690 or so repertoires, and roughly 9.9 million of these chains were shared by at least two donors. Raw reads were error-corrected and collapsed into unique sequences with a nearest-neighbor algorithm that merged closely related sequences to remove PCR and sequencing errors. To assign V, D and J gene segments, CDR3 sequences were aligned to IMGT reference sequences. For a sequence to be retained, a match of at least six nucleotides to both a V gene segment and a J gene segment was required. A rearrangement was called productive if the CDR3 had no stop codons and remained in frame with V and J, and every other rearrangement was called non-productive. CDR3 was defined by IMGT convention, running from the second conserved V-encoded cysteine to the conserved J-encoded phenylalanine. Sequences without an unambiguous match to a single V gene segment were excluded from the earlier analysis of approximately 560 of the donors. An earlier analysis of around 600 of the donors classified V segments as functional when productive rearrangements were above 56.7% and as segregating when the standard deviation between donors was above 5%. A statistical classification framework was built to diagnose cytomegalovirus status from the catalog of TCR beta chain sequences. In a later analysis, TCR nucleotide sequences were compared against IMGT/GENE-DB human TR gene sequences so that V and J genes could be assigned. A later analysis assigned CDR3 sequences and most-parsimonious VDJ recombination scenarios with the TCRdist pipeline. In a later analysis, every TCR beta chain was defined by the combination of its CDR3 amino acid sequence and its V-gene family, and reads without a unique V-gene family were dropped. To address suspected cross-contamination and a sequencing artifact, a later analysis removed several hundred highly shared, low-generation-probability nucleotide sequences. A later analysis calculated a clonal expansion index for each public chain from normalized within-repertoire ranks of inferred template counts. In a later analysis, generation probabilities were computed using a VDJ recombination model fitted to out-of-frame rearrangements, and the results were checked against IGoR. In a later analysis, hypergeometric tests were used to score TCR-TCR, TCR-HLA and TCR-CMV co-occurrence, with a repertoire-size bias correction applied to TCR pairs. To estimate false discovery rates, a later analysis permuted the HLA or CMV assignments 20 times. In a later analysis, co-occurring TCRs were grouped using DBSCAN, and TCRdist sequence similarity was added for clustering within HLA-allele-positive subsets. Co-occurrence clustering excluded repertoires with fewer than 30,000 or more than 120,000 public chains, plus five with anomalous nucleotide sharing. TCRdb mirrors the immuneACCESS table, restricted to in-frame sequences. Some clones are absent from its copies; in checked studies, under half trace to an unresolved V gene, and the reason for the others is unknown. V and J calls plus clone size are reproduced from that table; the DNA served to infer D and trimming. The sample has over 110,000 clones on record, about 80% of them singletons. The leading ten clones occupy under 6% of the sample.

Sequenced: PBMCs. The receptor was isolated from a middle-aged man in good health and CMV-seronegative.

The CDR3 sequence is CAISQGAYGEAFF. The DNA is TGTGCCATCAGCCAGGGGGCGTACGGTGAAGCTTTCTTT. The sequence is built from TRBV10-3 and TRBJ1-1, with 8 middle bases fitting TRBD1. The CDR3 has 13 amino acids, counting the end cysteine and phenylalanine. Solely the CDR3 DNA is kept, with 39 bases framed from the first base. CDR1 and CDR2 were assigned from the germline V gene as ENHRY and SYGVKD. At the junction V is shortened by 6 bases and J by 7 bases; bases outside the gene matches: 7.